This passage covers 27 T cell receptor beta chains from one sample sequenced in a study of CD4 T cells in relation to SARS-CoV-2 and coronaviruses. Antigens of these TCRs are unknown. CD4+ T cells from unexposed donors were obtained before the COVID-19 pandemic (2011-2018). Isolation of CD4+ T cells took place after less than twelve days in culture. Produced via immunoSEQ multiplex PCR; TCRdb's table is partial and in-frame only. Among more than 9,000 clones, 75% to 85% were seen once, and the ten largest hold about 25%. The sequencing sample was made of CD4+ T cells from PBMCs, cultured in vitro. The source of these receptors is a human donor in good health.

The chain recombines TRBV5-1 with TRBJ2-3; 7 nucleotides line up with TRBD1. This CDR3 has 15 amino acids. The germline V gene encodes CDR1 SGHRS and CDR2 YFSETQ. The trim removed 4 bases at V and 2 bases at J, leaving 7 bases unmatched. Here the CDR3 reads CASSAGTADTDTQYF. CDR3 bases: TGCGCCAGCAGCGCCGGGACAGCGGACACAGATACGCAGTATTTT.

CDR3 in amino acids: CASSLGGGRYNEQFF. The DNA of the CDR3 is TGTGCCAGCAGCTTAGGAGGGGGGAGATACAATGAGCAGTTCTTC. The V gene is TRBV11-3, the J gene TRBJ2-1; D tentatively reads TRBD1 or TRBD2 (6 bases each). Per germline, CDR1 SGHNT and CDR2 YENEEA. The CDR3 is made up of 15 amino acids. Trimming left V 1 base short and J 4 bases short, with 11 bases between.

The V gene is TRBV2, the J gene TRBJ1-6; D is possibly TRBD1 (5 bases). In germline, CDR1 is SNHLY, CDR2 FYNNEI. This CDR3 contains 13 residues. The ends were cut back, 7 bases at V and 6 bases at J, with 10 bases in the middle. The CDR3 reads CASKGWPNSPLHF. Here the CDR3 DNA reads TGTGCCAGCAAGGGGTGGCCTAATTCACCCCTCCACTTT.

V is TRBV9 and J is TRBJ2-1; a weak D match, TRBD1 (6 bases). The CDR3 runs 15 residues. Germline CDR1 is SGDLS and CDR2 is YYNGEE. V lost 4 bases, J lost 1 base, and 12 bases lay in between. The CDR3 coding sequence is TGTGCCAGCAGCTATCAGACAGGTTCCTACAATGAGCAGTTCTTC. Residues: CASSYQTGSYNEQFF.

The rearrangement joins TRBV2 to TRBJ1-1, with D uncertain. The CDR3 loop spans 13 amino acids. Trimming pared 4 bases from V and 2 bases from J, leaving 8 bases between. Germline V gene sequence: CDR1 SNHLY, CDR2 FYNNEI. The CDR3, as DNA: TGTGCCAGCAGTGGTCATCCTAACACTGAAGCTTTCTTT. It translates to CASSGHPNTEAFF.

The gene calls are TRBV5-6 and TRBJ2-4; 8 nucleotides match TRBD2. V lost 1 base to trimming and J lost 8 bases; unmatched junction nucleotides: 5. The CDR3 loop spans 14 amino acids. The germline gives CDR1 SGHDT, CDR2 YYEEEE. This chain's CDR3 is CASSLQRETYIQYF. CDR3 nucleotide sequence: TGTGCCAGCAGCTTGCAGCGGGAGACTTACATTCAGTACTTC.

V usage is TRBV5-1 and J usage is TRBJ1-2; no clear D. The V gene lost 4 bases and the J gene lost 3 bases, with 13 bases spanning the gap. CDR3 length: 14 amino acids. CDR1 and CDR2 (germline): SGHRS, YFSETQ. Here the CDR3 DNA reads TGCGCCAGCAGCGCACGTGAGACTGACTATGGCTACACCTTC. Translation: CASSARETDYGYTF.

CDR3 loop: CASSPQGTFPYGYTF. CDR3 nucleotide sequence: TGTGCCAGCAGCCCACAGGGGACCTTCCCCTACGGCTACACCTTC. The chain carries TRBV9 and TRBJ1-2; 7 bases line up with TRBD1. The V and J ends lost 4 bases and 8 bases, in that order; junction bases with no gene match: 14. CDR1 SGDLS and CDR2 YYNGEE come from the germline V gene. The CDR3 sequence is 15 residues long.

In nucleotides, the CDR3 is TGTGCCACCAACGGGGGGGACAGGACCAAGAATCAGCCCCAGCATTTT. Translated: CATNGGDRTKNQPQHF. The gene calls are TRBV15 and TRBJ1-5, with 8 nucleotides matching TRBD1. The CDR3 length is 16 residues. The germline gives CDR1 LNHNV, CDR2 YYDKDF (reference sequence). The ends lost 7 bases at V and 4 bases at J; junction bases unmatched: 12.

This chain joins TRBV9 and TRBJ2-7, with 7 bases aligning to TRBD2. The CDR3 runs 15 residues. Trimming took 0 bases from V and 6 from J; bases not matched to a gene: 9. The germline V gene has CDR1 SGDLS and CDR2 YYNGEE. The CDR3 spells CASSVGAGSPFEQYF. The CDR3, as DNA: TGTGCCAGCAGCGTAGGAGCGGGATCGCCTTTCGAGCAGTACTTC.

The V and J genes are TRBV18 and TRBJ1-4; D uncertain. CDR1 and CDR2 from the germline V gene are KGHSH and LQKENI. Between the trimmed V and J ends, which lost 2 bases and 8 bases, there was a span of 9 bases. There are 13 residues in the CDR3. The CDR3 here is CASSPGVREKLFF. As DNA, the CDR3 is TGTGCCAGCTCACCAGGGGTCAGGGAAAAACTGTTTTTT. Full variable domain (rest looked up from reference TRBV18 and TRBJ1-4): NAGVMQNPRHLVRRRGQEARLRCSPMKGHSHVYWYRQLPEEGLKFMVYLQKENIIDESGMPKERFSAEFPKEGPSILRIQQVVRGDSAAYFCASSPGVREKLFFGSGTQLSVL.

The V and J genes are TRBV11-3 and TRBJ2-7; TRBD1 is a possible D gene (6 bases). Per germline, CDR1 SGHNT and CDR2 YENEEA. Between the trimmed V and J ends, which lost 3 bases and 4 bases, there was a span of 10 bases. There are 13 residues in the CDR3. Here the CDR3 reads CASSLDRSYEQYF. The CDR3 nucleotides read TGTGCCAGCAGCTTGGACAGATCATACGAGCAGTACTTC.

Worth noting for this clone: Its ends do not fully match the called genes, so a read error is possible. The chain employs TRBV3-1 (or the pseudogene TRBV3-2) and TRBJ2-7; D is uncertain. The length of the CDR3 is 14 residues. The germline gives CDR1 LGHDT, CDR2 YNNKEL (reference sequence). The CDR3 DNA sequence: TGTGCCAGCAGCCCCTCTTCCCGCTCCTCCGAGCAGTACTTC. This gives the protein CASSPSSRSSEQYF.

The chain links TRBV6-5 to TRBJ1-3; TRBD1 aligns across 10 bases. Germline V gene data show CDR1 as MNHEY and CDR2 as SVGAGI. There are 16 residues in the CDR3. Trimming took 3 bases from V and 4 from J; bases not matched to a gene: 6. The CDR3 loop reads CASSYLTGGTGNTIYF. CDR3 sequence (DNA): TGTGCCAGCAGTTATTTGACAGGGGGCACGGGAAACACCATATATTTT.

This clone is termed medium-sized (0.01 to 0.1%). This chain connects TRBV2 to TRBJ2-1; weak D call: TRBD2 (6 bases). The germline V gene has CDR1 SNHLY and CDR2 FYNNEI. The CDR3 runs 16 residues. V gave up 7 bases and J gave up 0 bases, with 16 bases separating them. The CDR3 spells CASNRGAGSSYNEQFF. The CDR3 nucleotides are TGTGCCAGCAACCGCGGGGCGGGAAGCTCCTACAATGAGCAGTTCTTC.

This clone was observed a single time. The rearrangement uses TRBV6-2 or TRBV6-3 and TRBJ2-2; weak D call: TRBD2 (6 bases). The V and J ends lost 5 bases and 7 bases respectively, with 17 bases between them. This CDR3 spans 15 amino acids. Germline CDR1 and CDR2: MNHEY and SVGEGT. The CDR3, as DNA: TGTGCCAGCAGTCGCTCCGACCTGGGGGGCGGGGAGCTGTTTTTT. Amino acid sequence: CASSRSDLGGGELFF.

J is TRBJ1-2 and V is TRBV5-6; D call uncertain. The CDR3 is 14 residues long. Germline V lookup: CDR1 SGHDT, CDR2 YYEEEE. Trimming cost V 0 bases and J 4 bases, with 10 bases left between them. The CDR3 nucleotides are TGTGCCAGCAGCTTGGCGGGTAGTAGCTATGGCTACACCTTC. It translates to CASSLAGSSYGYTF.

This CDR3 is CASSLRDYGYTF. The CDR3 nucleotides are TGCGCCAGCAGCTTGAGGGACTATGGCTACACCTTC. The V and J genes are TRBV5-1 and TRBJ1-2; D not resolved. CDR3 size: 12 residues. V was pared by 1 base and J by 3 bases, with 4 bases between. CDR1 SGHRS and CDR2 YFSETQ come from the germline V gene.

This chain connects TRBV27 to TRBJ1-2; weak D call: TRBD1 (5 bases). The CDR3 runs to 13 residues. Trimming took off 2 bases at V and 8 bases at J, with 12 bases between the two ends. Germline values: CDR1 MNHEY, CDR2 SMNVEV (reference sequence). The CDR3 loop reads CASSLRLEGGYTF. The CDR3 DNA follows: TGTGCCAGCAGTTTACGACTCGAGGGGGGCTACACCTTC.

The J gene is TRBJ1-4, the V gene TRBV29-1, with D perhaps TRBD1 (5 bases). The V end lost 6 bases, the J end lost 3 bases, and 17 bases lay between the germline ends. This CDR3 has 15 amino acids. Germline-derived CDR1 and CDR2 are SQVTM and ANQGSEA. CDR3 protein: CSVKGREGPNEKLFF. DNA for the CDR3: TGCAGCGTGAAAGGCAGGGAGGGCCCTAATGAAAAACTGTTTTTT.

This rearrangement joins TRBV7-2 to TRBJ1-1; D ambiguous. The CDR3 has 13 residues. Germline loops: CDR1 SGHTA, CDR2 FQGNSA. The V end was cut by 7 bases, the J end by 3 bases, with 12 bases between. This CDR3 reads CASKLEPYTEAFF. The CDR3, as DNA: TGTGCCAGCAAACTCGAACCTTACACTGAAGCTTTCTTT.

The CDR3 coding sequence is TGTGCCAGCAGCCTTGTAGGGGGGGGAACCTACGAGCAGTACTTC. It encodes CASSLVGGGTYEQYF. V usage is TRBV6-5 and J usage is TRBJ2-7; a weak D match, TRBD2 (7 bases). Germline-derived CDR1 and CDR2 are MNHEY and SVGAGI. This CDR3 has 15 residues. The V and J ends lost 6 bases and 2 bases respectively, with 17 bases between them.

The rearrangement links TRBV19 to TRBJ1-1; D call uncertain. Germline V gene sequence: CDR1 LNHDA, CDR2 SQIVND (reference sequence). The V gene lost 3 bases and the J gene lost 1 base, with 6 bases spanning the gap. The CDR3 extends over 13 amino acids. CDR3: CASSINENTEAFF. The CDR3 DNA reads as TGTGCCAGTAGTATTAACGAGAACACTGAAGCTTTCTTT.

This clone came up once. The gene calls are TRBV20-1 and TRBJ1-2, with D unclear. Germline assignment: CDR1 DFQATT and CDR2 SNEGSKA (reference sequence). CDR3 length: 11 amino acids. The germline V and J ends were trimmed by 1 base and 6 bases, with 6 bases remaining between them. For the CDR3, the DNA is TGCAGTGCTAGAGTTAGGAATGGCTACACCTTC. Protein: CSARVRNGYTF.

V is TRBV7-3 and J is TRBJ2-7; D is perhaps TRBD1 (6 bases). This CDR3 is built from 13 residues. V was trimmed by 1 base and J by 5 bases, leaving 9 bases between them. Germline V gene data show CDR1 as SGHTA and CDR2 as FQGTGA. CDR3 sequence (DNA): TGTGCCAGCAGCTTAAACAGGGTAAACGAGCAGTACTTC. Translating gives CASSLNRVNEQYF.

This clone is a singleton in its sample. The chain employs TRBV29-1 and TRBJ2-1; D is possibly TRBD1 (6 bases). Trimming left V 6 bases short and J 6 bases short, with 12 bases between. Germline V gives CDR1 SQVTM, CDR2 ANQGSEA. The CDR3 totals 12 residues. CDR3 loop: CSVIQGINEQFF. The DNA of the CDR3 is TGCAGCGTCATACAGGGAATCAATGAGCAGTTCTTC.

This chain uses TRBV5-7 with TRBJ2-3; D may be TRBD2 (5 bases). TRBV5-7 qualifies as an ORF whose function is uncertain. CDR3 length equals 14 residues. Between the trimmed V and J ends, which lost 4 bases and 2 bases, there was a span of 11 bases. In DNA form, the CDR3 reads TGTGCCAGCAGCCCAAAGCGGTACACAGATACGCAGTATTTT. It specifies CASSPKRYTDTQYF.